What follows describes a single TCR beta chain. This sample was included in a study of blood T cell repertoires in COVID-19. Study details: Sites across the United States, Italy and Spain contributed samples from acute and convalescent COVID-19. Sources were T cells, B-cell-depleted T cells, or PBMCs; the material itself was cDNA or gDNA.

Original handling: Reference gene primer amplification gave estimated nucleated cell counts. The method was immunoSEQ multiplex PCR; TCRdb's version includes in-frame clones alone and lacks a portion of them. D and trimming were read from the DNA, whereas the V and J calls and clone size are those reported in that table. The sample lists 20,000 to 30,000 clones, approximately 92% occurring once. Germline V gene data show CDR1 as LNHDA and CDR2 as SQIVND (reference sequence). The CDR3 runs to 15 residues. Trimming took 2 bases from V and 7 from J; bases not matched to a gene: 5. This sequence was found in a human donor in a cohort sampled during active COVID-19. The sequenced sample consisted of peripheral blood. The V gene is TRBV19, the J gene TRBJ1-6, with 7 bases that match TRBD1. The CDR3 DNA sequence: TGTGCCAGTAGTATAACGGGACAGACCAATTCACCCCTCCACTTT. Protein: CASSITGQTNSPLHF.